This T cell receptor beta chain was found in a study of response to subunit inactivated influenza vaccine. From germline, CDR1 is SNHLY and CDR2 FYNNEI. Deletions cut 3 bases from V and 1 base from J, with 11 bases between. The CDR3 runs to 15 residues. In this sample, this clonotype turned up a few times. A much larger clone sits a single nucleotide away, making a read error possible. TCRdb processed the RT-PCR reads anew with MiXCR; each CDR3 protein has one entry. The sample holds hundreds of thousands of distinct CDR3 sequences, 10% to 11% seen once. The chain couples TRBV2 to TRBJ2-3; a weak D match, TRBD1 (5 bases). The TCR originated in a man over 45 who received an inactivated influenza vaccine. Sequencing was performed on PBMCs from blood, taken 45 days after vaccination. Written as DNA, the CDR3 is TGTGCCAGCAGTGAGGGCAGGGTGCGCACAGATACGCAGTATTTT. Translating it yields CASSEGRVRTDTQYF.